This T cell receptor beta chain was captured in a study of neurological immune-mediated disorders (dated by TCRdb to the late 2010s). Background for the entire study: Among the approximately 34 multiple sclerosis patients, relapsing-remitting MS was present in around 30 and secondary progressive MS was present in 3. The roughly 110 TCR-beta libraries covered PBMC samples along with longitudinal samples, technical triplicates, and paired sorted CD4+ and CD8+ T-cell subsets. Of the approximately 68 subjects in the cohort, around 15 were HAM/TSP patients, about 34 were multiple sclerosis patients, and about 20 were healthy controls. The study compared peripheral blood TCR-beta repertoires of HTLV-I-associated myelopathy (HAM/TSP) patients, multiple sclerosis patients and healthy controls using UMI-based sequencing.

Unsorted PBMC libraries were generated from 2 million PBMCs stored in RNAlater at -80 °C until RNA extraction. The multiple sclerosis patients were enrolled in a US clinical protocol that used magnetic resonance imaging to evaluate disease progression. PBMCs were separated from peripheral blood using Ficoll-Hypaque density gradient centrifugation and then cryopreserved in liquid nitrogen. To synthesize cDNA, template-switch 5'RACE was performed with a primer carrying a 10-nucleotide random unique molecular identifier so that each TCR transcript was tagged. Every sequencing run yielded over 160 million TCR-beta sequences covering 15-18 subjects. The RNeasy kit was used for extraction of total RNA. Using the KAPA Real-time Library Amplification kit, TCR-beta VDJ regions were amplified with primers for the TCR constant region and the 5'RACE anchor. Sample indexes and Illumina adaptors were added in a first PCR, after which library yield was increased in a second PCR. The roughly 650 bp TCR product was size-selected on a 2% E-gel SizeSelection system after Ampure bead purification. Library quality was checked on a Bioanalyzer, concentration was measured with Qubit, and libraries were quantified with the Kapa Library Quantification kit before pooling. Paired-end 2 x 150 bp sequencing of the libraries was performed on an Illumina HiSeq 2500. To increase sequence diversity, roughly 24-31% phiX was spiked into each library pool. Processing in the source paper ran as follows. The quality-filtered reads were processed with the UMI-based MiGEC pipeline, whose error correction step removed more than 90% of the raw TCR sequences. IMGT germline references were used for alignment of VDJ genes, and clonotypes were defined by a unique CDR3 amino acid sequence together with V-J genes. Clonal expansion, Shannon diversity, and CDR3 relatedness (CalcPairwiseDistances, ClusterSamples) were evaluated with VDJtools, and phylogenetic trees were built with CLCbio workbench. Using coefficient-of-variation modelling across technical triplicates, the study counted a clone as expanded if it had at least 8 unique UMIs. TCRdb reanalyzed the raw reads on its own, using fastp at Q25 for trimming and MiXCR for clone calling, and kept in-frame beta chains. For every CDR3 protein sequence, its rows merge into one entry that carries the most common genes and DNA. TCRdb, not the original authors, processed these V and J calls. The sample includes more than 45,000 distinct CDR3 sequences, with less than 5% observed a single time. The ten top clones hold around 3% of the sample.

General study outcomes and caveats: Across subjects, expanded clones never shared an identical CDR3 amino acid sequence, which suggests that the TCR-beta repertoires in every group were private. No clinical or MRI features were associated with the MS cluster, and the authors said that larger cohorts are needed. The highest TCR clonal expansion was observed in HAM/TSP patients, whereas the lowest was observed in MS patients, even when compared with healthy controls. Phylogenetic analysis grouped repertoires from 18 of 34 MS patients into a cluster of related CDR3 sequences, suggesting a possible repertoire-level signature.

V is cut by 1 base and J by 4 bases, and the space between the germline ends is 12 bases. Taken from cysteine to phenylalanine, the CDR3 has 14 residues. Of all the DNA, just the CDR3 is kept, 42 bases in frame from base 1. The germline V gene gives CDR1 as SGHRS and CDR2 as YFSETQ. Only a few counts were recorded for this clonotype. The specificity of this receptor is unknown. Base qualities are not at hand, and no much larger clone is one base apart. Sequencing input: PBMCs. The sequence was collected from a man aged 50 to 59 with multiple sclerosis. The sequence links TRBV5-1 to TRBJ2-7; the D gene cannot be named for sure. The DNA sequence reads TGCGCCAGCAGCTTGCGGATAAACGGATACGAGCAGTACTTC. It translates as CASSLRINGYEQYF.